These 25 T cell receptor beta chains came from one sample sequenced in a study of sequential checkpoint blockade in melanoma. The sample's treatment: randomized to nivolumab then ipilimumab (arm A) or the reverse (arm B). Assay used: immunoSEQ multiplex PCR; TCRdb lists only in-frame clones, some missing. The sample contains 3,500 to 4,500 clones, roughly three fifths of which appear only once. The sequenced sample was CD8+ T cells sorted from blood (inferred from file names), obtained from a patient given nivolumab and ipilimumab in sequence. The receptors shown here come from a human donor with melanoma.

The CDR3: CASSLLAGANNEQFF. CDR3 bases: TGTGCCAGCAGTTTACTAGCGGGAGCTAACAATGAGCAGTTCTTC. V usage is TRBV28 and J usage is TRBJ2-1, with 10 bases fitting TRBD2. V shed 2 bases, J shed 5 bases, and the junction held 3 bases outside the gene matches. CDR3 length equals 15 residues. CDR1 is MDHEN and CDR2 is SYDVKM in the germline V gene.

J is TRBJ1-2 and V is TRBV4-1; D possibly corresponds to TRBD1 (6 bases). The germline CDR1 and CDR2 sequences are MGHRA and YSYEKL. The CDR3 runs 15 residues. Trimming shortened V by 0 bases and J by 2 bases, and 10 bases separated the two germline ends. The CDR3 bases are TGCGCCAGCAGCCAAGATCATACAGGGAACTATGGCTACACCTTC. This codes for CASSQDHTGNYGYTF.

Relative to its sample, this clone is medium-sized. The chain uses TRBV7-9 and TRBJ2-3; a weak D match, TRBD1 (5 bases). The CDR3 is 16 amino acids. Germline CDR1 reads SEHNR; CDR2 reads FQNEAQ (reference sequence). V lost 7 bases, J lost 5 bases, and 22 bases lay in between. The CDR3 spells CASTLLQLGAQDTQYF. In nucleotides, the CDR3 is TGTGCCAGCACACTATTACAGCTAGGGGCCCAAGATACGCAGTATTTT.

By share, this clone counts as medium-sized. The chain carries TRBV14 and TRBJ2-3; D is ambiguous. The CDR3 is 15 amino acids. Germline V gene lookup returns CDR1 SGHDN and CDR2 FVKESK. V was pared by 0 bases and J by 2 bases, with 9 bases between. CDR3 protein: CASSQDHSTTDTQYF. Written as DNA, the CDR3 is TGTGCCAGCAGCCAAGATCACAGTACCACAGATACGCAGTATTTT.

Only a few counts were recorded for this clone. The genes are TRBV19 and TRBJ1-1; no firm D call. Deletions cut 6 bases from V and 1 base from J, with 9 bases between. CDR3 length equals 13 residues. Germline V gene data show CDR1 as LNHDA and CDR2 as SQIVND (reference sequence). CDR3 DNA sequence: TGTGCCAGTAGAGCCACAGAGAACACTGAAGCTTTCTTT. Protein product: CASRATENTEAFF.

The chain is built from TRBV7-9 and TRBJ2-1; TRBD2 matches at 15 bases. CDR1 is SEHNR, CDR2 FQNEAQ, per germline (reference sequence). Trimming cost V 5 bases and J 8 bases; bases outside gene matches: 7. This CDR3 spans 16 amino acids. The CDR3 coding sequence is TGTGCCAGCAGCCGGACTAGCGGGGGGGAAAAATATGAGCAGTTCTTC. Protein product: CASSRTSGGEKYEQFF.

V is TRBV11-2 and J is TRBJ1-1, with TRBD1 as a possible D gene (5 bases). Germline loops: CDR1 SGHAT, CDR2 FQNNGV. This CDR3 spans 14 amino acids. Trimming removed 3 bases at V and 4 bases at J, with 12 bases between. Written as DNA, the CDR3 is TGTGCCAGCAGCTTTTCAGGGTCCGGCACTGAAGCTTTCTTT. Amino acid sequence: CASSFSGSGTEAFF.

The genes are TRBV7-9 and TRBJ1-2; D is ambiguous. CDR3 length: 13 residues. The V end lost 0 bases, the J end lost 4 bases, and 6 bases lay between the germline ends. The germline V gene encodes CDR1 SEHNR and CDR2 FQNEAQ (reference sequence). The CDR3: CASSLASGYGYTF. The CDR3 coding sequence is TGTGCCAGCAGCTTAGCGTCCGGCTATGGCTACACCTTC.

The CDR3 loop reads CASSFGPGQGGAHRYEQYF. CDR3 sequence (DNA): TGTGCCAGCAGCTTTGGTCCCGGACAGGGAGGCGCCCATCGGTACGAGCAGTACTTC. The V and J genes are TRBV5-6 and TRBJ2-7, with TRBD1 identical over 8 bases. Trimming cost V 2 bases and J 4 bases; bases outside gene matches: 20. The CDR3 spans 19 residues. Germline values: CDR1 SGHDT, CDR2 YYEEEE.

This clone was observed a single time. The rearrangement links TRBV4-3 to TRBJ2-7, with 8 bases fitting TRBD1. The J segment lost 3 bases and the V segment lost 1 base, leaving 5 bases of the junction unmatched. Germline V CDR1 and CDR2: LGHNA, YSLEER. The CDR3 runs 15 residues. CDR3 nucleotides: TGCGCCAGCAGCCAAGGTCGGACAGGGAGCTACGAGCAGTACTTC. Its translation: CASSQGRTGSYEQYF.

This rearrangement joins TRBV9 to TRBJ1-1; 9 nucleotides align to TRBD1. Per germline, CDR1 SGDLS and CDR2 YYNGEE. With V trimmed by 4 bases and J by 11 bases, 9 bases remained unmatched. This CDR3 comprises 13 residues. The chain's CDR3 is CASSSPGTGYAFF. The CDR3 DNA is TGTGCCAGCAGCAGTCCCGGGACAGGGTACGCTTTCTTT.

This clone was observed a handful of times. This likely traces to a read error, being one base from a far larger clone. The CDR3 nucleotides read TGTGCCAGTAGTATCGCAGGGGGTATCTACGAGCAGTACTTC. This codes for CASSIAGGIYEQYF. The genes are TRBV19 and TRBJ2-7; 7 positions match TRBD1. There are 14 residues in the CDR3. V gave up 3 bases and J gave up 3 bases; unmatched junction bases: 5. CDR1 LNHDA and CDR2 SQIVND come from the germline V gene (reference sequence).

The chain is built from TRBV4-1 and TRBJ1-1; unclear D gene. Germline CDR1 reads MGHRA; CDR2 reads YSYEKL. Trimming removed 1 base from V and 4 bases from J, with 13 bases in between. The CDR3 spans 15 residues. The DNA for the CDR3 is TGCGCCAGCAGCCAAGTTTGGGATGGAGGCACTGAAGCTTTCTTT. It is translated as CASSQVWDGGTEAFF.

The rearrangement uses TRBV28 and TRBJ2-7, with 7 bases that match TRBD2. J gave up 3 bases and V 7 bases, and 3 bases lay outside the gene matches. CDR1 is MDHEN and CDR2 is SYDVKM in the germline V gene. This CDR3 is 12 amino acids long. CDR3 DNA sequence: TGTGCCAGCACCGGGACTAACTACGAGCAGTACTTC. This codes for CASTGTNYEQYF.

This clone has just a few counts. The chain carries TRBV4-1 and TRBJ2-1, with 11 bases identical to TRBD1. The CDR3 is made up of 19 amino acids. V trimming: 0 bases; J trimming: 5 bases; junction bases outside the gene matches: 12. Germline CDR1 is MGHRA and CDR2 is YSYEKL. CDR3 DNA sequence: TGCGCCAGCAGCCAAGACGGGACAGGGGGTTATAGGGGGAACAATGAGCAGTTCTTC. Translated, it gives CASSQDGTGGYRGNNEQFF.

The chain links TRBV15 to TRBJ1-6, with 8 bases aligning to TRBD1. The J segment lost 7 bases and the V segment lost 5 bases, leaving 7 bases of the junction unmatched. The CDR3 covers 15 residues. Germline V gives CDR1 LNHNV, CDR2 YYDKDF (reference sequence). The CDR3 region is CATSATGAGNSPLHF. The CDR3 nucleotides are TGTGCCACCAGCGCGACAGGGGCAGGGAATTCACCCCTCCACTTT.

Note on this clone: It is likely a read error: a sequence one base away is far more abundant. V is TRBV6-5 and J is TRBJ1-2, with D perhaps matching TRBD1 (6 bases). This CDR3 has 15 residues. From germline, CDR1 is MNHEY and CDR2 SVGAGI. The V end lost 3 bases, the J end lost 5 bases, and 16 bases lay between the germline ends. This CDR3 reads CASSYSTGTPYGYTF. In nucleotides, the CDR3 is TGTGCCAGCAGTTATTCCACCGGGACACCATATGGCTACACCTTC.

The J gene is TRBJ1-1, the V gene TRBV27; perhaps TRBD1 as D (5 bases). V lost 5 bases, J lost 6 bases, and 7 bases lay in between. The CDR3 length is 11 residues. Germline assignment: CDR1 MNHEY and CDR2 SMNVEV (reference sequence). The CDR3 is CASSGGSEAFF. DNA of the CDR3: TGTGCCAGCAGTGGGGGGTCTGAAGCTTTCTTT.

The rearrangement joins TRBV5-1 to TRBJ1-3; D gene uncertain. This CDR3 spans 15 amino acids. CDR1 SGHRS and CDR2 YFSETQ come from the germline V gene. Trimming took 0 bases from V and 3 from J, leaving 10 bases between them. The CDR3 DNA reads TGCGCCAGCAGCTTGGCCGAGGGAATTGGAAACACCATATATTTT. Translating gives CASSLAEGIGNTIYF.

This clone was observed a handful of times. The gene calls are TRBV19 and TRBJ2-7; 10 bases agree with TRBD1. The trim removed 3 bases at V and 5 bases at J, leaving 4 bases unmatched. Germline V gene lookup returns CDR1 LNHDA and CDR2 SQIVND (reference sequence). The CDR3 loop spans 14 amino acids. The CDR3 here is CASSIGTGANEQYF. The CDR3 DNA follows: TGTGCCAGTAGTATCGGGACAGGGGCCAACGAGCAGTACTTC.

The chain has TRBV6-5 and TRBJ2-7; 12 bases line up with TRBD1. Germline trimming cut 0 bases from V and 4 bases from J; bases unmatched to any gene: 1. The CDR3 runs 15 residues. From germline, CDR1 is MNHEY and CDR2 SVGAGI. The CDR3 reads CASSYSGQGAYEQYF. CDR3 nucleotides: TGTGCCAGCAGTTACTCGGGACAGGGGGCATACGAGCAGTACTTC.

A note on this clone: Its ends do not fully match the called genes, so a read error is possible. This rearrangement joins TRBV9 to TRBJ2-1, with 7 nucleotides matching TRBD2. The V gene's germline CDR1 is SGDLS and CDR2 YYNGEE. The CDR3 has 16 amino acids. Here the CDR3 DNA reads TGTGCCGGCAGCGTAGAACCGGGAGGAACCTACAATGAGCAGTTCTTC. This codes for CAGSVEPGGTYNEQFF. Using reference TRBV9 and TRBJ2-1 for the parts outside the CDR3, the full variable domain is DSGVTQTPKHLITATGQRVTLRCSPRSGDLSVYWYQQSLDQGLQFLIQYYNGEERAKGNILERFSAQQFPDLHSELNLSSLELGDSALYFCAGSVEPGGTYNEQFFGPGTRLTVL.

V is TRBV29-1 and J is TRBJ2-7; D gene uncertain. V shed 7 bases and J shed 0 bases, with 7 bases lying between them. This CDR3 is 11 amino acids long. CDR1 and CDR2 from the germline V gene are SQVTM and ANQGSEA. The CDR3 bases are TGCAGCGCTCTCTTCTCCTACGAGCAGTACTTC. It codes for CSALFSYEQYF.

J is TRBJ2-7 and V is TRBV11-2, with 7 nucleotides matching TRBD1. CDR1 SGHAT and CDR2 FQNNGV come from the germline V gene. This CDR3 spans 12 amino acids. V dropped 3 bases and J dropped 6; count of bases not matched to a gene: 2. The DNA of the CDR3 is TGTGCCAGCAGCTTTTCAGGGGGCGAGCAGTACTTC. It specifies CASSFSGGEQYF.

The chain uses TRBV27 and TRBJ2-1, with no clear D. The germline CDR1 and CDR2 sequences are MNHEY and SMNVEV (reference sequence). CDR3 length equals 11 residues. Trimming left V 6 bases short and J 5 bases short, with 5 bases between. CDR3 nucleotides: TGTGCCAGCAGGACTGACAATGAGCAGTTCTTC. It is translated as CASRTDNEQFF.